This TCR beta chain was sequenced for a study of T cell clonality in common variable immunodeficiency. TCRdb's copy holds only in-frame clones and misses some; the assay was immunoSEQ multiplex PCR. The record shows tens of thousands of clones for this sample, with no singletons present. The CDR3 consists of 11 residues. Germline CDR1 reads MNHEY; CDR2 reads SVGEGT. V was trimmed by 5 bases and J by 8 bases, leaving 7 bases between them. Patients and controls were mostly of Caucasian heritage. This clone was recorded at least ten times. With the read ending 3 residues before the CDR3 end, the germline J gene is used to fill in that end.

The genes are TRBV6-2 or TRBV6-3 and TRBJ2-1, with no clear D. This TCR was sampled from a person aged 18 to 70 in good health. Sequenced: peripheral blood mononuclear cells. CDR3 protein: CASSPFDEQFF. Partial CDR3 DNA: TGTGCCAGCAGTCCCTTCGATGAG.